The 26 T cell receptor beta chains given below trace back to one sample, sequenced in a study of T cells after yellow fever vaccination. TCRdb passed the 5' RACE reads through MiXCR, listing each CDR3 protein once. Among about 550,000 distinct CDR3 sequences listed, 15% to 20% were seen once. The sequencing used PBMCs, collected 15 days after the yellow fever booster vaccination. The origin of the receptors is a man aged 30-40 years who received the YFV17D yellow fever vaccine.

The chain has TRBV25-1 and TRBJ2-1; D might be TRBD2 (6 bases). The V end lost 3 bases, the J end lost 2 bases, and 17 bases lay between the germline ends. Germline loops: CDR1 MGHDK, CDR2 SYGVNS. The CDR3 is made up of 17 amino acids. The DNA for the CDR3 is TGTGCCAGCAGTGACCACCTACTAGCTGGGCCCTACAATGAGCAGTTCTTC. Residues: CASSDHLLAGPYNEQFF.

This clonotype was seen a handful of times. CDR3 region: CSAGGELHYNEQFF. The CDR3 DNA reads as TGCAGTGCGGGAGGGGAGCTGCACTACAATGAGCAGTTCTTC. This rearrangement joins TRBV20-1 to TRBJ2-1, with 7 bases that match TRBD2. V trimming: 6 bases; J trimming: 3 bases; junction bases outside the gene matches: 8. The CDR3 spans 14 residues. The germline V gene encodes CDR1 DFQATT and CDR2 SNEGSKA (reference sequence).

This clonotype was counted only a few times. The rearrangement uses TRBV7-6 and TRBJ2-1, with D perhaps TRBD1 or TRBD2 (6 bases each). Looked up from germline, CDR1 is SGHVS and CDR2 is FNYEAQ. The CDR3 is made up of 12 amino acids. V dropped 4 bases and J dropped 16 bases, with 17 bases sitting between them. CDR3 DNA: TGTGCCAGCAGCTCGCGGGACACTCCTTTTTTCTTC. Amino acid sequence: CASSSRDTPFFF.

The rearrangement joins TRBV7-2 to TRBJ2-7, with D possibly being TRBD2 (6 bases). The CDR3 totals 13 residues. V lost 4 bases and J lost 3, with 10 bases in between. Germline CDR1 reads SGHTA; CDR2 reads FQGNSA. The CDR3 coding sequence is TGTGCCAGCAGCTCGCTAGCGAGCTACGAGCAGTACTTC. It codes for CASSSLASYEQYF.

This clonotype was seen a few times. The chain has TRBV24-1 and TRBJ2-6, with 9 nucleotides matching TRBD1. V dropped 10 bases and J dropped 0; count of bases not matched to a gene: 6. CDR1 KGHDR and CDR2 SFDVKD come from the germline V gene. The CDR3 spans 16 residues. The CDR3 sequence: CATGQGSLSGANVLTF. CDR3 coding DNA: TGTGCCACAGGACAGGGGTCCCTCTCTGGGGCCAACGTCCTGACTTTC.

The chain employs TRBV3-1 and TRBJ1-5; D unresolved. Germline V lookup: CDR1 LGHDT, CDR2 YNNKEL (reference sequence). Trimming removed 4 bases from V and 2 bases from J, with 12 bases in between. The CDR3 extends over 15 amino acids. CDR3 sequence reads: CASSRGLSGNQPQHF. The CDR3 region has the DNA TGTGCCAGCAGCCGCGGGTTAAGCGGCAATCAGCCCCAGCATTTT. Combining the CDR3 with reference TRBV3-1 and TRBJ1-5 gives the whole variable domain DTAVSQTPKYLVTQMGNDKSIKCEQNLGHDTMYWYKQDSKKFLKIMFSYNNKELIINETVPNRFSPKSPDKAHLNLHINSLELGDSAVYFCASSRGLSGNQPQHFGDGTRLSIL.

This clonotype was observed at least ten times. The chain has TRBV15 and TRBJ2-5; unclear D gene. Looked up from germline, CDR1 is LNHNV and CDR2 is YYDKDF (reference sequence). The CDR3 runs to 12 residues. Deletions cut 0 bases from V and 2 bases from J, with 1 base between. The CDR3 loop is CATSRDQETQYF. The DNA of the CDR3 is TGTGCCACCAGCAGAGATCAAGAGACCCAGTACTTC.

In its sample, this clonotype was seen many times. The rearrangement joins TRBV18 to TRBJ1-1, with D tentatively TRBD1 (5 bases). CDR1 and CDR2 from the germline V gene are KGHSH and LQKENI. The CDR3 contains 14 residues. V was cut by 3 bases and J by 1 base, with 9 bases left in between. CDR3 amino acids: CASSPSRGNTEAFF. In DNA form, the CDR3 reads TGTGCCAGCTCACCGTCGAGGGGGAACACTGAAGCTTTCTTT.

There are a few counts of this clonotype. J is TRBJ2-5 and V is TRBV5-1; D may be TRBD1 or TRBD2 (6 bases each). This CDR3 is 15 amino acids long. Trimming shortened V by 4 bases and J by 5 bases, and 18 bases separated the two germline ends. Per the germline V gene, CDR1 is SGHRS and CDR2 is YFSETQ. The CDR3 spells CASSAQGGPHETQYF. The CDR3 DNA reads TGCGCCAGCAGCGCACAAGGGGGGCCCCACGAGACCCAGTACTTC.

The rearrangement uses TRBV10-1 and TRBJ2-3; D not resolved. Trimming removed 6 bases from V and 0 bases from J, with 19 bases in between. The CDR3 is made up of 17 amino acids. Germline CDR1 reads WNHNN; CDR2 reads SYGVQD (reference sequence). As DNA, the CDR3 is TGCGCCAGCAGGAATTACCGAAGGGCAGAGAGCACAGATACGCAGTATTTT. It codes for CASRNYRRAESTDTQYF.

The table lists this clonotype with a few counts. The chain recombines TRBV5-1 with TRBJ2-7; 7 bases are shared with TRBD1. This CDR3 is 14 amino acids long. The V gene's germline CDR1 is SGHRS and CDR2 YFSETQ. V shed 1 base and J 5 bases; nucleotides not matched to a gene: 6. DNA for the CDR3: TGCGCCAGCAGCTTGCAAGGGGGCCTCAACGAGCAGTACTTC. It encodes CASSLQGGLNEQYF.

This clonotype turned up a few times. The chain uses TRBV7-3 and TRBJ2-1; a possible D gene is TRBD2 (7 bases). In germline, CDR1 is SGHTA, CDR2 FQGTGA. V was pared by 4 bases and J by 8 bases, with 15 bases between. This CDR3 spans 14 amino acids. In nucleotides, the CDR3 is TGTGCCAGCAGCTCTAGGGGGGGACGCGATGAGCAGTTCTTC. This translates into CASSSRGGRDEQFF.

The chain links TRBV12-3 or TRBV12-4 to TRBJ2-7; 7 nucleotides match TRBD1. The length of the CDR3 is 12 residues. The ends lost 6 bases at V and 7 bases at J; junction bases unmatched: 6. CDR3 sequence: CASSQQGIEQYF. CDR3 in DNA: TGTGCCAGCAGCCAACAGGGGATTGAGCAGTACTTC.

There are a few counts of this clonotype. The chain employs TRBV20-1 and TRBJ2-1; D perhaps matches TRBD1 (6 bases). The CDR3 contains 15 residues. The V gene lost 0 bases and the J gene lost 2 bases, with 11 bases spanning the gap. Germline CDR1 and CDR2: DFQATT and SNEGSKA (reference sequence). The CDR3 loop is CSARDGQGTYNEQFF. CDR3 in DNA: TGCAGTGCTAGAGATGGGCAGGGGACCTACAATGAGCAGTTCTTC.

This clonotype came up a few times. CDR3 loop: CATSRDRTDGHHTYEQYF. In nucleotides, the CDR3 is TGTGCCACCAGCAGAGATCGGACTGACGGCCATCACACCTACGAGCAGTACTTC. The V gene is TRBV15, the J gene TRBJ2-7; D may be TRBD2 (5 bases). V lost 0 bases, J lost 2 bases, and 20 bases lay in between. Germline assignment: CDR1 LNHNV and CDR2 YYDKDF (reference sequence). The CDR3 runs 18 residues.

V usage is TRBV20-1 and J usage is TRBJ2-7; D may be TRBD2 (8 bases). Germline V gives CDR1 DFQATT, CDR2 SNEGSKA (reference sequence). V lost 6 bases to trimming and J lost 3 bases, with 18 bases between them. The CDR3 extends over 14 amino acids. CDR3 in amino acids: CSATGGTDLYEQYF. Written as DNA, the CDR3 is TGCAGTGCGACGGGGGGGACAGACCTCTACGAGCAGTACTTC.

The chain uses TRBV7-2 and TRBJ2-3, with 7 bases fitting TRBD2. Germline CDR1 and CDR2: SGHTA and FQGNSA. The CDR3 has 16 amino acids. V trimming: 2 bases; J trimming: 9 bases; junction bases outside the gene matches: 14. The CDR3, as DNA: TGTGCCAGCAGCTTAACGGTGGGAGGGCCTGGGGGGACGCAGTATTTT. The encoded protein is CASSLTVGGPGGTQYF.

This chain joins TRBV29-1 and TRBJ1-3; D is uncertain. This CDR3 region has 13 residues. Deletions cut 3 bases from V and 2 bases from J, with 8 bases between. Germline V gene sequence: CDR1 SQVTM, CDR2 ANQGSEA. This chain's CDR3 is CSVEATAGNTIYF. In DNA form, the CDR3 reads TGCAGCGTTGAGGCCACGGCTGGAAACACCATATATTTT. Variable domain in full (rest from reference TRBV29-1 and TRBJ1-3): SAVISQKPSRDICQRGTSLTIQCQVDSQVTMMFWYRQQPGQSLTLIATANQGSEATYESGFVIDKFPISRPNLTFSTLTVSNMSPEDSSIYLCSVEATAGNTIYFGEGSWLTVV.

This clonotype was counted many times. V is TRBV6-5 and J is TRBJ2-5; D might be TRBD2 (6 bases). V was pared by 7 bases and J by 3 bases, with 21 bases between. The CDR3 spans 16 residues. CDR1 and CDR2 from the germline V gene are MNHEY and SVGAGI. CDR3 amino acids: CASTSPRGTSKETQYF. CDR3 coding DNA: TGTGCCAGCACCTCCCCTAGGGGTACTAGCAAAGAGACCCAGTACTTC.

This chain uses TRBV30 with TRBJ1-6; D is undetermined. V was pared by 1 base and J by 11 bases, with 9 bases between. CDR1 and CDR2 (germline): GTSNPN, SVGIG (reference sequence). The CDR3 runs to 12 residues. The CDR3 sequence is CAWSDSPPPLHF. In DNA form, the CDR3 reads TGTGCCTGGAGTGACAGTCCCCCACCCCTCCACTTT.

The chain combines TRBV5-4 with TRBJ2-1; TRBD2 agrees at 9 bases. J was trimmed by 9 bases and V by 4 bases; bases with no gene match: 8. The CDR3 consists of 14 residues. CDR1 is SGHNT and CDR2 is YYREEE in the germline V gene (reference sequence). The CDR3 here is CASSGRTSVGEQFF. The CDR3 DNA reads TGTGCCAGCAGCGGACGGACTAGCGTAGGTGAGCAGTTCTTC.

This chain joins TRBV20-1 and TRBJ2-5; D possibly corresponds to TRBD1 (5 bases). Germline V gives CDR1 DFQATT, CDR2 SNEGSKA (reference sequence). The CDR3 spans 13 residues. Trimming removed 7 bases from V and 7 bases from J, with 19 bases in between. CDR3 in DNA: TGCAGTGTCCTCGACAGAGAGGAAGGGACCCAGTACTTC. Encoded protein: CSVLDREEGTQYF.

The rearrangement uses TRBV20-1 and TRBJ2-7; 8 bases are a match to TRBD1. The CDR3 has 16 amino acids. Germline CDR1 is DFQATT and CDR2 is SNEGSKA (reference sequence). V lost 2 bases and J lost 6; bases outside the gene matches: 15. The CDR3 coding sequence is TGCAGTGCTAGACCCATCGCACCAGGGGGCATATCCGAGCAGTACTTC. Encoded protein: CSARPIAPGGISEQYF.

This clonotype was seen a few times. The chain has TRBV20-1 and TRBJ2-1, with 7 nucleotides matching TRBD2. The CDR3 is 15 residues long. Trimming at V came to 3 bases and at J to 1 base, leaving 6 bases not matched to a gene. Germline CDR1 DFQATT, CDR2 SNEGSKA (reference sequence). CDR3 sequence reads: CSASVGGRSYNEQFF. As DNA, the CDR3 is TGCAGTGCTAGTGTGGGCGGGAGATCCTACAATGAGCAGTTCTTC.

This clonotype was recorded a few times. The chain combines TRBV29-1 with TRBJ1-2; 7 nucleotides align to TRBD1. With V trimmed by 4 bases and J by 3 bases, 11 bases remained unmatched. The CDR3 contains 15 residues. Germline V gene sequence: CDR1 SQVTM, CDR2 ANQGSEA. The DNA for the CDR3 is TGCAGCGTTGGACCCCTGACAGGGTTCGACTATGGCTACACCTTC. This encodes CSVGPLTGFDYGYTF.

The V and J genes are TRBV20-1 and TRBJ2-4; 9 nucleotides match TRBD1. Germline loops: CDR1 DFQATT, CDR2 SNEGSKA (reference sequence). Losses at the gene ends were 3 bases for V and 5 bases for J; bases not matched to a gene: 5. This CDR3 has 14 amino acids. CDR3 sequence: CSARGTGRENIQYF. CDR3 in DNA: TGCAGTGCTAGGGGGACAGGGAGAGAAAACATTCAGTACTTC.